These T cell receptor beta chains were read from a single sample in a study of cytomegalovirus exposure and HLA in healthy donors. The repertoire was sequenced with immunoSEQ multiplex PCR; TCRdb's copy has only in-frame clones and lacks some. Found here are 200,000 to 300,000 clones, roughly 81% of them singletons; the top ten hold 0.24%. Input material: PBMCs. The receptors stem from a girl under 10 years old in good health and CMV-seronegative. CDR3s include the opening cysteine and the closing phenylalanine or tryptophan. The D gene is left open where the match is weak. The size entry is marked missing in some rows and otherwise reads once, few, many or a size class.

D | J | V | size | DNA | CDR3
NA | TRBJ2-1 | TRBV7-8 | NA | TGTGCCAGCAGCTCAGGACCACAGGGCTATGAGCAGTTCTTC | CASSSGPQGYEQFF
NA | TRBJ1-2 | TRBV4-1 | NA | TGCGCCAGCAGCCCCCCGTCGCGCAGGGACTCTGGCTACACCTTC | CASSPPSRRDSGYTF
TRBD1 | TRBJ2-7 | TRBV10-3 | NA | TGTGCCATCAGTGGCCGACAGGGGGATGAGTGGAATTCCCCGCAGTACTTC | CAISGRQGDEWNSPQYF
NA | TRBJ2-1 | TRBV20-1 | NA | TGCAGTGCTAGCCAAACTAATGAGCAGTTCTTC | CSASQTNEQFF
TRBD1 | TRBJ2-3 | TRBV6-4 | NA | TGTGCCAGCAGTGACGGACAGGGTGGCACAGATACGCAGTATTTT | CASSDGQGGTDTQYF
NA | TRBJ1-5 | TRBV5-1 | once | TGCGCCAGCAGCTTGCTGGGTAGGGGTCAGCCCCAGCATTTT | CASSLLGRGQPQHF
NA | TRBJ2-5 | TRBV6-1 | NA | TGTGCCAGCAGTCCCTCGGAGACCCAGTACTTC | CASSPSETQYF
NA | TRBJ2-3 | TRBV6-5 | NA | TGTGCCAGCAGTTTCACACAGGGATCAGATACGCAGTATTTT | CASSFTQGSDTQYF
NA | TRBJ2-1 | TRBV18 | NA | TGTGCCAGCTCACCACAGAGGAACAATGAGCAGTTCTTC | CASSPQRNNEQFF
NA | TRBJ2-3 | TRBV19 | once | TGTGCCAGTAGTAGGACAGAGGATACGCAGTATTTT | CASSRTEDTQYF
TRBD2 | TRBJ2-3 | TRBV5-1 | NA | TGCGCCAGTTCTAGCGGGGGGGCTGGAGATACGCAGTATTTT | CASSSGGAGDTQYF
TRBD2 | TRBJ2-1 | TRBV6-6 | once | TGTGCCAGCAGTTACTCGAGAGCGGGGGCCGGGAATGAGCAGTTCTTC | CASSYSRAGAGNEQFF